A single sample is the source of the 14 T cell receptor beta chains below, sequenced in a study of T cells in Graves' hyperthyroidism and ophthalmopathy. Amplification targeted TCR beta CDR3 regions from RNA transcripts. The HTBI set primed first-round TCR CDR3 RT-PCR. MiXCR was run by TCRdb on the multiplex PCR reads, yielding one entry per CDR3 protein. The data hold 620,000 or so distinct CDR3 sequences, with 14% observed a single time. The sequenced sample was blood. These receptors came from a woman aged 45-60 years with Graves' ophthalmopathy.

This clonotype came up many times. This chain joins TRBV7-2 and TRBJ2-7; weak D call: TRBD2 (6 bases). The CDR3 has 17 amino acids. The germline gives CDR1 SGHTA, CDR2 FQGNSA. V shed 5 bases and J shed 0 bases, with 20 bases lying between them. CDR3: CASSTRPRDGVSYEQYF. The CDR3 DNA reads TGTGCCAGCAGCACCCGACCGCGGGACGGTGTCTCCTACGAGCAGTACTTC. Supplemented by reference TRBV7-2 and TRBJ2-7, the full variable domain reads GAGVSQSPSNKVTEKGKDVELRCDPISGHTALYWYRQSLGQGLEFLIYFQGNSAPDKSGLPSDRFSAERTGGSVSTLTIQRTQQEDSAVYLCASSTRPRDGVSYEQYFGPGTRLTVT.

This clonotype was counted only a few times. The chain has TRBV4-3 and TRBJ2-3; 8 bases match TRBD2. Germline V gives CDR1 LGHNA, CDR2 YSLEER. The CDR3 extends over 16 amino acids. Unmatched junction bases numbered 10, after V lost 4 bases and J lost 4 bases. The chain's CDR3 is CASSPVAGGPPDTQYF. The CDR3 DNA reads TGCGCCAGCAGCCCTGTGGCGGGAGGACCTCCAGATACGCAGTATTTT.

This clonotype was found once. The genes are TRBV5-1 and TRBJ2-2, with a tentative D call TRBD1 (5 bases). V dropped 4 bases and J dropped 2 bases, with 12 bases sitting between them. Per the germline V gene, CDR1 is SGHRS and CDR2 is YFSETQ. This CDR3 region has 15 residues. The CDR3 nucleotides read TGCGCCAGCAGCCCGACAGACATCAACACCGGGGAGCTGTTTTTT. Encoded protein: CASSPTDINTGELFF.

This clonotype has ten or more counts. J is TRBJ2-1 and V is TRBV27; D may match TRBD1 or TRBD2 (6 bases each). In germline, CDR1 is MNHEY, CDR2 SMNVEV (reference sequence). The V end lost 5 bases, the J end lost 2 bases, and 13 bases lay between the germline ends. The CDR3 is made up of 15 amino acids. The CDR3 DNA reads TGTGCCAGCAGTCCGCTGGGGGGCCCCTACAATGAGCAGTTCTTC. This encodes CASSPLGGPYNEQFF.

The chain carries TRBV7-2 and TRBJ1-6, with D unclear. The V end was cut by 8 bases, the J end by 1 base, with 6 bases between. The CDR3 length is 13 residues. Germline V gene sequence: CDR1 SGHTA, CDR2 FQGNSA. Written as DNA, the CDR3 is TGTGCCAGCCAACCATCCTATAATTCACCCCTCCACTTT. This codes for CASQPSYNSPLHF.

This clonotype was counted at least ten times. The chain links TRBV6-1 to TRBJ2-1; 9 nucleotides match TRBD1. After removal of 3 bases from V and 3 bases from J, the junction contained 6 bases not matched to a gene. The CDR3 is 16 residues long. Germline assignment: CDR1 MNHNS and CDR2 SASEGT. For the CDR3, the DNA is TGTGCCAGCAGTGAGCAGGACAGGGGCCTCTACAATGAGCAGTTCTTC. Protein sequence: CASSEQDRGLYNEQFF.

The CDR3 here is CASSVGAAPYNEQFF. Here the CDR3 DNA reads TGTGCCAGCAGCGTAGGGGCGGCACCATACAATGAGCAGTTCTTC. This chain uses TRBV9 with TRBJ2-1; D is unresolved. Germline V lookup: CDR1 SGDLS, CDR2 YYNGEE. The V end lost 0 bases, the J end lost 4 bases, and 11 bases lay between the germline ends. This CDR3 comprises 15 residues.

For this clonotype: A much larger clone lies a single base off, so this may be a read error. The V call is TRBV10-3, the J call TRBJ2-3; 11 bases line up with TRBD2. The CDR3 extends over 16 amino acids. Germline CDR1 and CDR2: ENHRY and SYGVKD. CDR3 DNA sequence: TGTGCCATCAGTGGGGGACTAGCGGACTACACATATACGCAGTATTTT. This gives the protein CAISGGLADYTYTQYF.

The V gene is TRBV24-1, the J gene TRBJ2-1; 14 bases fit TRBD2. CDR3 length equals 16 residues. The germline V gene encodes CDR1 KGHDR and CDR2 SFDVKD. V lost 4 bases to trimming and J lost 4 bases; unmatched junction nucleotides: 2. The DNA for the CDR3 is TGTGCCACCAGTGAAAGACTAGCGGGAGGGTACAATGAGCAGTTCTTC. Its protein product is CATSERLAGGYNEQFF.

This clonotype has just a few counts. The chain joins TRBV10-3 to TRBJ2-2; maybe TRBD1 (5 bases). CDR3 length: 12 residues. CDR1 ENHRY and CDR2 SYGVKD come from the germline V gene. V lost 10 bases and J 6 bases, leaving 12 bases between the germline ends. Here the CDR3 reads CATCGASGELFF. DNA of the CDR3: TGTGCCACCTGTGGGGCATCCGGGGAGCTGTTTTTT.

With regard to this clonotype: Compared with germline, one end of the junction differs, possibly owing to a read error. The chain employs TRBV6-1 and TRBJ2-5; D is perhaps TRBD1 or TRBD2 (5 bases each). The germline V gene encodes CDR1 MNHNS and CDR2 SASEGT. This CDR3 has 12 amino acids. In DNA form, the CDR3 reads TGTGCCAGCAGTGAACCCCCCGGGACCAAGTACTTC. Its protein product is CASSEPPGTKYF.

This clonotype was detected a few times. Sequence at one end of the junction differs from germline and may be a read error. The rearrangement uses TRBV11-2 and TRBJ2-3; tentative D call: TRBD1 (5 bases). Germline CDR1 reads SGHAT; CDR2 reads FQNNGV. CDR3 size: 15 residues. In nucleotides, the CDR3 is TGCGCCAGCAGCCAACGTGACAGCTTCACAGATACGCAGTATTTT. As protein: CASSQRDSFTDTQYF.

This clonotype has at least ten counts. The chain has TRBV7-3 and TRBJ2-1, with 12 bases fitting TRBD2. This CDR3 comprises 15 residues. The V gene end was trimmed by 5 bases and the J gene end by 8 bases; junction bases not matched to a gene: 7. The V gene's germline CDR1 is SGHTA and CDR2 FQGTGA. The CDR3 coding sequence is TGTGCCAGCAGCGCAACTAGCGGGAGGTTCGATGAGCAGTTCTTC. Translating gives CASSATSGRFDEQFF.

V usage is TRBV5-1 and J usage is TRBJ2-3; 9 bases line up with TRBD2. The V and J ends lost 0 bases and 6 bases, in that order; junction bases with no gene match: 5. The CDR3 totals 15 residues. Germline lookup yields CDR1 SGHRS and CDR2 YFSETQ. Here the CDR3 DNA reads TGCGCCAGCAGCTTGGTCCCTAGCGGGATGGATACGCAGTATTTT. This encodes CASSLVPSGMDTQYF.